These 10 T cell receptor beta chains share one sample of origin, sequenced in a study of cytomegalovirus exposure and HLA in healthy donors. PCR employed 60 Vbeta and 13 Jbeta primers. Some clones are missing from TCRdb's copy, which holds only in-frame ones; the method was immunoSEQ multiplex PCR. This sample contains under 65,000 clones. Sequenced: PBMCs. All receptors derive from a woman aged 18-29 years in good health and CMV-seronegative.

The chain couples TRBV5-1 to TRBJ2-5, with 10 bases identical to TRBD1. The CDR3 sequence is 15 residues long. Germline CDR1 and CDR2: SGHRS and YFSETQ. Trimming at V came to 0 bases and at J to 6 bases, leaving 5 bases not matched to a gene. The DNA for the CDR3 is TGCGCCAGCAGCTTGGGGGGGACAGGGGAAAAGACCCAGTACTTC. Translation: CASSLGGTGEKTQYF.

CDR3 residues: CASGAGSTDTQYF. The CDR3 DNA follows: TGTGCCAGCGGGGCGGGGAGCACAGATACGCAGTATTTT. The chain is built from TRBV5-5 and TRBJ2-3; maybe TRBD2 (6 bases). This CDR3 contains 13 residues. V dropped 7 bases and J dropped 0 bases, with 9 bases sitting between them. Per germline, CDR1 SGHKS and CDR2 YYEKEE (reference sequence).

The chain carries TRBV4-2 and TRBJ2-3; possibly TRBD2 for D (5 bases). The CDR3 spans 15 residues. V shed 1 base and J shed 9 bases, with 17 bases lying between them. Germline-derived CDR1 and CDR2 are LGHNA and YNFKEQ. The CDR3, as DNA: TGTGCCAGCAGCCAAGGTGAGGGCTCGACGGGGACGCAGTATTTT. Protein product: CASSQGEGSTGTQYF.

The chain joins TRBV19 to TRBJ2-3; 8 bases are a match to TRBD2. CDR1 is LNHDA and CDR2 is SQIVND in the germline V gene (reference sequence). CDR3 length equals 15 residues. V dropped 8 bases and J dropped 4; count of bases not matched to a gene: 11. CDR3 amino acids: CASSDAGGLADTQYF. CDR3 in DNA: TGTGCCAGTTCGGACGCGGGGGGTCTCGCAGATACGCAGTATTTT.

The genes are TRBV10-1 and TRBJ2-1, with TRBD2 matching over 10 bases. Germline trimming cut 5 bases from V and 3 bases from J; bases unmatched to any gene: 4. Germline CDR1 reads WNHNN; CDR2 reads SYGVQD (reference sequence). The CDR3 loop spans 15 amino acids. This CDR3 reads CASSYGLADYNEQFF. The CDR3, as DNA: TGCGCCAGCAGTTACGGACTAGCGGACTACAATGAGCAGTTCTTC.

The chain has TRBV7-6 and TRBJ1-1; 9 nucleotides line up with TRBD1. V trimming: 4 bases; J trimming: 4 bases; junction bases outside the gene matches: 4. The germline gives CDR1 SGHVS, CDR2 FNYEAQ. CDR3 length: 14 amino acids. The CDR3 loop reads CASSWTGVGTEAFF. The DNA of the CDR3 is TGTGCCAGCAGCTGGACAGGGGTGGGCACTGAAGCTTTCTTT.

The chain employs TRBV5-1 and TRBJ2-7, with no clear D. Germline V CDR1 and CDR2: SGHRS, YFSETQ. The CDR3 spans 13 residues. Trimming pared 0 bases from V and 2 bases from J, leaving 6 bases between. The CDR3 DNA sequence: TGCGCCAGCAGCTTGGACAGCCCCTACGAGCAGTACTTC. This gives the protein CASSLDSPYEQYF.

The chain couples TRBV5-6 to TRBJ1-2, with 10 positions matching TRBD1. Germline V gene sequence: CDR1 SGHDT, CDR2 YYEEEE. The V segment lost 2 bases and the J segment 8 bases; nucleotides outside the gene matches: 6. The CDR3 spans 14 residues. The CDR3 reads CASSLRQGAGGYTF. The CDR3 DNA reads TGTGCCAGCAGCTTAAGACAGGGGGCAGGGGGCTACACCTTC.

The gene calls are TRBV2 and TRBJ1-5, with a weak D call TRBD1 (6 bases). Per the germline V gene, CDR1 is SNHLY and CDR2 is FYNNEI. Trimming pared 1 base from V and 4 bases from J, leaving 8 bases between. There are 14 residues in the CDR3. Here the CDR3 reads CASSEGTANQPQHF. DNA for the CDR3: TGTGCCAGCAGTGAAGGGACAGCGAATCAGCCCCAGCATTTT. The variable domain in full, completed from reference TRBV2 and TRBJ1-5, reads EPEVTQTPSHQVTQMGQEVILRCVPISNHLYFYWYRQILGQKVEFLVSFYNNEISEKSEIFDDQFSVERPDGSNFTLKIRSTKLEDSAMYFCASSEGTANQPQHFGDGTRLSIL.

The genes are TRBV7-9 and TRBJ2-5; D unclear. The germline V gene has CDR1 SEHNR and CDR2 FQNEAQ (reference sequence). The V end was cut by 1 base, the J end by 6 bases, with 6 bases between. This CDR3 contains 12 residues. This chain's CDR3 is CASSLEQKTQYF. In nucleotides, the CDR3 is TGTGCCAGCAGCTTAGAACAGAAGACCCAGTACTTC.